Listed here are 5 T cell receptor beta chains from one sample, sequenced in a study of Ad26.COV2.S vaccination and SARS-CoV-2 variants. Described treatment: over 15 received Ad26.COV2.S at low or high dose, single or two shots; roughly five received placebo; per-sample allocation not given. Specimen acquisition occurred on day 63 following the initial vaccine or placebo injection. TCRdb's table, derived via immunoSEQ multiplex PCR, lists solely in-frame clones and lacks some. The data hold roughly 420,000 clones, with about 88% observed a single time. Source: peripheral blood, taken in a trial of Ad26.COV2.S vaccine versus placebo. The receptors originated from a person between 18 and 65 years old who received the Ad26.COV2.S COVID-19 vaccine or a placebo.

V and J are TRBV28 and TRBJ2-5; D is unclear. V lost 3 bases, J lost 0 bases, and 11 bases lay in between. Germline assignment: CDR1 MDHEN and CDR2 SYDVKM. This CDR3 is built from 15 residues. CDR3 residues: CASSFPETYQETQYF. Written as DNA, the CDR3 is TGTGCCAGCAGTTTCCCGGAGACGTACCAAGAGACCCAGTACTTC.

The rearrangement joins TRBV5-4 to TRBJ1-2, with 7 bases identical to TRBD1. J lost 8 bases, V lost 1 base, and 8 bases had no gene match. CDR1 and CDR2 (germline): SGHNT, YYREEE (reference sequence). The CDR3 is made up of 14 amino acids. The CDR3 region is CASSLTGADSGYTF. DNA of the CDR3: TGTGCCAGCAGCTTGACAGGGGCGGATTCCGGCTACACCTTC.

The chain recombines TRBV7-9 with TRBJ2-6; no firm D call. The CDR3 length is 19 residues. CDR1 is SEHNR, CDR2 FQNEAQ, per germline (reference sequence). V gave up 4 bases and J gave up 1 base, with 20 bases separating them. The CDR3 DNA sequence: TGTGCCAGCAGCTCCCTACAGACTCCCTACCTATCTGGGGCCAACGTCCTGACTTTC. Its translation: CASSSLQTPYLSGANVLTF.

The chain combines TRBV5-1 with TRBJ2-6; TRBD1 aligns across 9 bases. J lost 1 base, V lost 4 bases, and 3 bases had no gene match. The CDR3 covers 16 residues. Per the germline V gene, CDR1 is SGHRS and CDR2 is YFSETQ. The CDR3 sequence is CASSATGGSGANVLTF. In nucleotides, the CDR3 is TGCGCCAGCAGCGCGACAGGGGGTTCTGGGGCCAACGTCCTGACTTTC.

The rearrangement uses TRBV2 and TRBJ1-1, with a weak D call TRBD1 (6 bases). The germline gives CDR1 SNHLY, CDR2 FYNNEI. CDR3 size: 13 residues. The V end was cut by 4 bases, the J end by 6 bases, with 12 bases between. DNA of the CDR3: TGTGCCAGCAGTGCCCAATCAGGGGCTGAAGCTTTCTTT. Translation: CASSAQSGAEAFF.